A single sample gave rise to the 16 T cell receptor beta chains below, sequenced in a study of molecular identifiers for immune sequencing clone quantification. TCRdb reanalysed the PCR reads using MiXCR and keeps one entry per CDR3 protein. The data show about 510,000 distinct CDR3 sequences, around 23% seen once. The specimen was naive CD8+ T cells from blood, with Jurkat cell RNA spiked in. Subset indicated: FACS-sorted CD8+CD4-CCR7+CD45RA+ naive T cells. All receptors derive from a human donor in good health. Some libraries in this study had Jurkat cell RNA spiked in.

A word on this clonotype: A much larger clone differs by one base, so this may be a read error. This chain joins TRBV13 and TRBJ2-5, with 13 nucleotides matching TRBD2. This CDR3 is built from 17 residues. CDR1 and CDR2 from the germline V gene are PRHDT and FYEKMQ (reference sequence). The J segment lost 2 bases and the V segment lost 4 bases, leaving 7 bases of the junction unmatched. The CDR3 loop reads CASSSSTSGGPQETQYF. DNA for the CDR3: TGTGCCAGCAGCTCCTCGACTAGCGGGGGGCCTCAAGAGACCCAGTACTTC.

This chain links TRBV4-1 with TRBJ2-7, with D hard to call. CDR3 length: 15 amino acids. The V gene lost 1 base and the J gene lost 0 bases, with 10 bases spanning the gap. Germline V CDR1 and CDR2: MGHRA, YSYEKL. DNA for the CDR3: TGCGCCAGCAGCCAAGTGCCGGAACGCTCCTACGAGCAGTACTTC. Its translation is CASSQVPERSYEQYF.

V usage is TRBV7-9 and J usage is TRBJ2-2, with 9 bases lining up with TRBD2. Losses at the gene ends were 5 bases for V and 6 bases for J; bases not matched to a gene: 7. Per the germline V gene, CDR1 is SEHNR and CDR2 is FQNEAQ (reference sequence). CDR3 length: 15 residues. CDR3 coding DNA: TGTGCCAGCAGCCCAGAGCGGGGGGAAGCCGGGGAGCTGTTTTTT. The encoded protein is CASSPERGEAGELFF.

This clonotype was counted only a few times. The chain uses TRBV24-1 and TRBJ2-3; 12 bases align to TRBD2. J lost 6 bases, V lost 1 base, and 10 bases had no gene match. The germline gives CDR1 KGHDR, CDR2 SFDVKD. The CDR3 has 18 amino acids. This CDR3 is CATSDFPKLAGGIDTQYF. The CDR3 coding sequence is TGTGCCACCAGTGATTTCCCTAAACTAGCGGGAGGCATCGATACGCAGTATTTT.

With regard to this clonotype: This may stem from a read error, because a much larger clone lies one nucleotide away. The gene calls are TRBV7-6 and TRBJ2-3; 9 positions agree with TRBD2. This CDR3 contains 16 residues. Germline CDR1 SGHVS, CDR2 FNYEAQ. The CDR3 region has the DNA TGTGCCAACAGCATAGGACTAGCGCTGGGTACAGATACGCAGTATTTT. Encoded protein: CANSIGLALGTDTQYF. The whole variable domain, filled in from reference TRBV7-6 and TRBJ2-3, reads GAGVSQSPRYKVTKRGQDVALRCDPISGHVSLYWYRQALGQGPEFLTYFNYEAQQDKSGLPNDRFSAERPEGSISTLTIQRTEQRDSAMYRCANSIGLALGTDTQYFGPGTRLTVL.

This chain connects TRBV3-1 to TRBJ2-7; 10 nucleotides match TRBD2. The CDR3 consists of 13 residues. Germline assignment: CDR1 LGHDT and CDR2 YNNKEL (reference sequence). Trimming took 6 bases from V and 6 from J; bases not matched to a gene: 5. The CDR3 loop reads CASSLAGDFEQYF. The CDR3 DNA reads as TGTGCCAGCAGTCTAGCGGGGGACTTCGAGCAGTACTTC.

Of note for this clonotype: A read error may be the cause here, since a much bigger clone is one base away. This rearrangement joins TRBV13 to TRBJ2-1; possibly TRBD2 for D (6 bases). Germline V gene data show CDR1 as PRHDT and CDR2 as FYEKMQ (reference sequence). This CDR3 spans 16 amino acids. The CDR3: CASSLGPGTLNNQQFF. For the CDR3, the DNA is TGTGCCAGCAGCTTAGGCCCCGGGACTCTCAACAATCAGCAGTTCTTC.

This sequence joins TRBV11-1 and TRBJ2-7; 7 nucleotides agree with TRBD1. Germline V gene sequence: CDR1 SGHAT, CDR2 FQDESV (reference sequence). This CDR3 has 15 amino acids. Trimming at V came to 5 bases and at J to 2 bases, leaving 9 bases not matched to a gene. DNA for the CDR3: TGTGCCAGCAGCCAACGACAGGGCTACCCCTACGAGCAGTACTTC. Its protein is CASSQRQGYPYEQYF.

Concerning this clonotype itself: This clone may be a read error of a much larger clone one base away. The chain has TRBV4-1 and TRBJ2-7; 9 nucleotides line up with TRBD1. The CDR3 spans 16 residues. Germline CDR1 is MGHRA and CDR2 is YSYEKL. The CDR3 nucleotides are TGCACCAGCAGCCAAGAATCCGGGGACAGGGCCTACGAGCAGTACTTC. This encodes CTSSQESGDRAYEQYF.

This clonotype was picked up many times. The chain combines TRBV29-1 with TRBJ2-5, with 9 bases matching TRBD1. The junction had 7 bases not matched to a gene; V was cut back by 0 bases and J by 5 bases. The CDR3 runs to 15 residues. Germline assignment: CDR1 SQVTM and CDR2 ANQGSEA. As DNA, the CDR3 is TGCAGCGTTGAAGATTGGACAGGGGAGTTGGAGACCCAGTACTTC. This codes for CSVEDWTGELETQYF.

The chain has TRBV27 and TRBJ2-5; the D gene is possibly TRBD1 (6 bases). CDR1 and CDR2 from the germline V gene are MNHEY and SMNVEV (reference sequence). The CDR3 is 14 amino acids. V was shortened by 5 bases and J by 5 bases, with 15 bases between the two germline ends. The CDR3 DNA sequence: TGTGCCAGCAGTCAAACAGGGTTGGGTGAGACCCAGTACTTC. Translation: CASSQTGLGETQYF.

V gene TRBV6-2 or TRBV6-3 combines with J gene TRBJ1-5, with D perhaps matching TRBD1 (6 bases). V lost 0 bases to trimming and J lost 2 bases, with 11 bases between them. The CDR3 runs to 16 residues. CDR1 and CDR2 from the germline V gene are MNHEY and SVGEGT. CDR3 region: CASSYSIQGGNQPQHF. The CDR3 DNA sequence: TGTGCCAGCAGTTACTCGATACAGGGTGGCAATCAGCCCCAGCATTTT.

The chain links TRBV12-3 or TRBV12-4 to TRBJ1-5; D is unresolved. The CDR3 extends over 14 amino acids. The V end was cut by 5 bases, the J end by 0 bases, with 8 bases between. The DNA of the CDR3 is TGTGCCAGCAGTACCGGGTCTAGCAATCAGCCCCAGCATTTT. The encoded protein is CASSTGSSNQPQHF.

This chain links TRBV12-3 or TRBV12-4 with TRBJ2-7, with 13 bases aligning to TRBD2. The CDR3 is 14 residues long. The V gene end was trimmed by 4 bases and the J gene end by 6 bases; junction bases not matched to a gene: 3. The CDR3 nucleotides read TGTGCCAGCAGTTGGACTAGCGGGGGCTTCGAGCAGTACGTC. Translation: CASSWTSGGFEQYV.

The genes are TRBV19 and TRBJ2-3; 9 positions match TRBD2. This CDR3 is built from 15 residues. Germline V CDR1 and CDR2: LNHDA, SQIVND (reference sequence). V shed 5 bases, J shed 1 base, and the junction held 4 bases outside the gene matches. The CDR3: CASSLSGSGTDTQYF. CDR3 coding DNA: TGTGCCAGTAGTCTTAGCGGGAGCGGCACAGATACGCAGTATTTT.

This clonotype was found many times. This chain links TRBV9 with TRBJ2-3; 12 bases are a match to TRBD2. Germline V gives CDR1 SGDLS, CDR2 YYNGEE. The V segment lost 4 bases and the J segment 6 bases; nucleotides outside the gene matches: 3. The CDR3 extends over 14 amino acids. The DNA for the CDR3 is TGTGCCAGCAGCATGGGGACTAGCGGGGATACGCAGTATTTT. Translated, it gives CASSMGTSGDTQYF.